This TCR beta chain was identified in a study of spatial heterogeneity in lung cancer. Study-wide background: Sequence detection consistently recorded a greater number of beta-chain than alpha-chain sequences.

TCRdb itself ran the 5' RACE reads through MiXCR, one entry per CDR3 protein. Of 2,000 to 2,500 distinct CDR3 sequences in the sample, around 11% were seen once. Time point here: sample taken at primary tumor resection. Unsorted whole RNA of tumor, nontumor lung or frozen PBMC was sequenced. Germline V gene data show CDR1 as SNHLY and CDR2 as FYNNEI. This CDR3 region has 14 residues. After removal of 3 bases from V and 5 bases from J, the junction contained 2 bases not matched to a gene. Within the sample, this clonotype is medium-sized. The source of this sequence is a male donor with early-stage non-small cell lung cancer. The sample here was normal lung tissue next to the tumor, taken at surgery. This chain connects TRBV2 to TRBJ1-4; the match to TRBD1 covers 8 bases. The CDR3: CASSEDRVNEKLFF. The CDR3 DNA is TGTGCCAGCAGTGAGGACAGGGTAAATGAAAAACTGTTTTTT.